The 15 T cell receptor beta chains reported below all come from one sample, sequenced in a study of blood T cell repertoires in COVID-19. TCRdb's copy holds only in-frame clones and misses some; the assay was immunoSEQ multiplex PCR. The sample holds approximately 240,000 clones, roughly four fifths seen once. Material for sequencing was peripheral blood. Receptors originate from a woman aged 55-75 years with acute or convalescent COVID-19.

The CDR3 DNA sequence: TGTGCCAGCAGCTTAGCGTCGGGACAGCTTTATGGCTACACCTTC. It specifies CASSLASGQLYGYTF. The rearrangement joins TRBV7-2 to TRBJ1-2; 7 bases are shared with TRBD1. The germline V gene has CDR1 SGHTA and CDR2 FQGNSA. The CDR3 consists of 15 residues. Trimming cost V 0 bases and J 5 bases; bases outside gene matches: 6. Filled out from reference TRBV7-2 and TRBJ1-2, the complete variable domain reads GAGVSQSPSNKVTEKGKDVELRCDPISGHTALYWYRQSLGQGLEFLIYFQGNSAPDKSGLPSDRFSAERTGGSVSTLTIQRTQQEDSAVYLCASSLASGQLYGYTFGSGTRLTVV.

The chain links TRBV6-5 to TRBJ1-5; D possibly corresponds to TRBD1 (5 bases). Germline assignment: CDR1 MNHEY and CDR2 SVGAGI. Trimming removed 8 bases at V and 1 base at J, with 15 bases between. This CDR3 spans 15 amino acids. This CDR3 reads CASATGGGSNQPQHF. DNA of the CDR3: TGTGCCAGCGCAACGGGGGGTGGGAGCAATCAGCCCCAGCATTTT.

This chain connects TRBV4-1 to TRBJ2-3; 9 bases map to TRBD2. The germline V gene has CDR1 MGHRA and CDR2 YSYEKL. CDR3 length: 17 residues. V shed 0 bases, J shed 5 bases, and the junction held 9 bases outside the gene matches. The CDR3 DNA follows: TGCGCCAGCAGCCAAGATCTGCGGGGGGGCCGAGTAGATACGCAGTATTTT. Translated: CASSQDLRGGRVDTQYF.

The table lists this clone with a count of one. This chain connects TRBV6-1 to TRBJ2-4; TRBD2 aligns across 7 bases. The CDR3 sequence is 20 residues long. The J segment lost 0 bases and the V segment lost 4 bases, leaving 18 bases of the junction unmatched. Germline V lookup: CDR1 MNHNS, CDR2 SASEGT. The CDR3 nucleotides are TGTGCCAGCAGTGTTTCCCCGCCTGTTGTGCGGGGGATAGCCAAAAACATTCAGTACTTC. It yields the protein CASSVSPPVVRGIAKNIQYF.

V gene TRBV30 combines with J gene TRBJ1-4, with D tentatively TRBD1 (6 bases). V lost 2 bases to trimming and J lost 5 bases, with 15 bases between them. Germline lookup yields CDR1 GTSNPN and CDR2 SVGIG (reference sequence). This CDR3 spans 15 amino acids. Here the CDR3 DNA reads TGTGCCTGGAGTCCTTTGGGGGGGCAGAATGAAAAACTGTTTTTT. Its translation is CAWSPLGGQNEKLFF. The variable domain in full, completed from reference TRBV30 and TRBJ1-4, reads SQTIHQWPATLVQPVGSPLSLECTVEGTSNPNLYWYRQAAGRGLQLLFYSVGIGQISSEVPQNLSASRPQDRQFILSSKKLLLSDSGFYLCAWSPLGGQNEKLFFGSGTQLSVL.

The V gene is TRBV4-3, the J gene TRBJ1-6; possibly TRBD1 for D (6 bases). Trimming removed 4 bases at V and 6 bases at J, with 16 bases between. The CDR3 sequence is 16 residues long. Per germline, CDR1 LGHNA and CDR2 YSLEER. As DNA, the CDR3 is TGCGCCAGCAGCCGAGGGTCAGGGGCGGGTAATTCACCCCTCCACTTT. It encodes CASSRGSGAGNSPLHF.

The gene calls are TRBV4-2 and TRBJ1-2; possibly TRBD1 for D (6 bases). The CDR3 spans 16 residues. V lost 1 base and J lost 0, with 12 bases in between. The germline CDR1 and CDR2 sequences are LGHNA and YNFKEQ. DNA of the CDR3: TGTGCCAGCAGCCAAGTGGCCGCAGGGGCTAACTATGGCTACACCTTC. This encodes CASSQVAAGANYGYTF.

The chain recombines TRBV3-1 (or the pseudogene TRBV3-2) with TRBJ2-1; 7 positions agree with TRBD2. CDR1 is LGHDT, CDR2 YNNKEL, per germline (reference sequence). The CDR3 extends over 16 amino acids. Unmatched junction bases numbered 4, after V lost 1 base and J lost 1 base. The CDR3 coding sequence is TGTGCCAGCAGCCAAGTGGCCGGGGGGTCCTACAATGAGCAGTTCTTC. It codes for CASSQVAGGSYNEQFF.

In DNA form, the CDR3 reads TGTGCCAGCAGCCAAGATGGCGGGGGTTACAATGAGCAGTTCTTC. It specifies CASSQDGGGYNEQFF. The chain is built from TRBV4-2 and TRBJ2-1; 7 nucleotides agree with TRBD2. The CDR3 is made up of 15 amino acids. Looked up from germline, CDR1 is LGHNA and CDR2 is YNFKEQ. The J segment lost 4 bases and the V segment lost 0 bases, leaving 3 bases of the junction unmatched.

The chain uses TRBV5-1 and TRBJ2-5; D is unresolved. This CDR3 is 15 amino acids long. From germline, CDR1 is SGHRS and CDR2 YFSETQ. Trimming pared 0 bases from V and 4 bases from J, leaving 13 bases between. CDR3 DNA: TGCGCCAGCAGCTTGGGACACCCCGTCCGAGAGACCCAGTACTTC. It encodes CASSLGHPVRETQYF.

The chain employs TRBV5-1 and TRBJ2-1, with TRBD2 matching over 7 bases. In germline, CDR1 is SGHRS, CDR2 YFSETQ. V was clipped by 4 bases and J by 1 base; unmatched bases: 5. The CDR3 is made up of 15 amino acids. This CDR3 is CASSLAGESYNEQFF. The CDR3 DNA follows: TGCGCCAGCAGCCTCGCGGGGGAATCCTACAATGAGCAGTTCTTC.

V is TRBV19 and J is TRBJ1-4; no clear D. The ends were cut back, 2 bases at V and 11 bases at J, with 12 bases in the middle. This CDR3 is 13 amino acids long. Per germline, CDR1 LNHDA and CDR2 SQIVND (reference sequence). The CDR3 loop reads CASSIMREGKLFF. Written as DNA, the CDR3 is TGTGCCAGTAGTATAATGAGGGAAGGTAAACTGTTTTTT. The complete variable domain, with remaining parts taken from reference TRBV19 and TRBJ1-4, reads DGGITQSPKYLFRKEGQNVTLSCEQNLNHDAMYWYRQDPGQGLRLIYYSQIVNDFQKGDIAEGYSVSREKKESFPLTVTSAQKNPTAFYLCASSIMREGKLFFGSGTQLSVL.

Only a few counts were recorded for this clone. The CDR3 is CASSLTSGIPYNEQFF. The CDR3 DNA reads as TGTGCCAGCAGCTTGACTAGCGGGATACCTTACAATGAGCAGTTCTTC. The chain couples TRBV7-8 to TRBJ2-1, with 11 bases matching TRBD2. The CDR3 contains 16 residues. Unmatched junction bases numbered 5, after V lost 3 bases and J lost 4 bases. Germline V lookup: CDR1 SGHVS, CDR2 FQNEAQ.

V gene TRBV19 combines with J gene TRBJ1-2, with 10 positions matching TRBD1. J was trimmed by 6 bases and V by 7 bases; bases with no gene match: 14. The CDR3 contains 16 residues. Germline lookup yields CDR1 LNHDA and CDR2 SQIVND (reference sequence). CDR3 DNA: TGTGCCAGTACCCCGACAGGGGGCCCCTATTTGAATGGCTACACCTTC. It specifies CASTPTGGPYLNGYTF.

This chain links TRBV6-6 with TRBJ1-1; D gene unclear. This CDR3 spans 13 amino acids. The ends were cut back, 0 bases at V and 8 bases at J, with 10 bases in the middle. The V gene's germline CDR1 is MNHNY and CDR2 SVGAGI (reference sequence). CDR3 bases: TGTGCCAGCAGTTACTCCAGTGATAAAGAAGCTTTCTTT. Protein: CASSYSSDKEAFF.